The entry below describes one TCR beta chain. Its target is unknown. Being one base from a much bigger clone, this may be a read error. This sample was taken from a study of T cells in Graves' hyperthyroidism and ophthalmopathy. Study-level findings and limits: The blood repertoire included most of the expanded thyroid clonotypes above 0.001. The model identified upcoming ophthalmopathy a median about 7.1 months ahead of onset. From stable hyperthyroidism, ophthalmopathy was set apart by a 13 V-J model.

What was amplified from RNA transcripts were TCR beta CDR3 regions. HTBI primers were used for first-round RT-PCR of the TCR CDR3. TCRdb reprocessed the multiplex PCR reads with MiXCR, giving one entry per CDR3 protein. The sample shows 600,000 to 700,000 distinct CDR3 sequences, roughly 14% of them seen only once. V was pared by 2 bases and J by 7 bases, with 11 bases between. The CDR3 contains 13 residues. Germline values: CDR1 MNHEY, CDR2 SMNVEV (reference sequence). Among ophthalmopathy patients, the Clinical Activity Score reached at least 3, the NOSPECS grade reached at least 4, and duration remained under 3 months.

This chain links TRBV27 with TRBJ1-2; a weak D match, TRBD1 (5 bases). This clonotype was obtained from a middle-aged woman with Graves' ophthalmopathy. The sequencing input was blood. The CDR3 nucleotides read TGTGCCAGCAGTTTAGAAGGGCAGGGTGGCTACACCTTC. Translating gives CASSLEGQGGYTF.